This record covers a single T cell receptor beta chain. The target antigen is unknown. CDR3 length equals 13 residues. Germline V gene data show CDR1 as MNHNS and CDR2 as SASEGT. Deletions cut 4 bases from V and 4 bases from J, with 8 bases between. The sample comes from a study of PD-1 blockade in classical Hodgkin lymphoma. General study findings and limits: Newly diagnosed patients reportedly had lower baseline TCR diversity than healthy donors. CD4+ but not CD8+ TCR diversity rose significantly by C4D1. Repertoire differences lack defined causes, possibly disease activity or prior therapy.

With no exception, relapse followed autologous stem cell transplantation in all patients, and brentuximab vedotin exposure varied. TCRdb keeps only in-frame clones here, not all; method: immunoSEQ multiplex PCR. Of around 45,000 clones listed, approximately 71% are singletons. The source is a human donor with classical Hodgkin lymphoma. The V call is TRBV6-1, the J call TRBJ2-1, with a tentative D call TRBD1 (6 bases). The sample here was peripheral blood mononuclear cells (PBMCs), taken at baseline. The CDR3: CASSGDRYNEQFF. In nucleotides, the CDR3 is TGTGCCAGCAGTGGCGACAGGTACAATGAGCAGTTCTTC.